This entry features one T cell receptor (beta chain) sequence. This sample is part of a study of blood T cell repertoires in COVID-19. Study as a whole: The United States, Italy and Spain provided the acute and convalescent COVID-19 samples. T cells, B-cell-depleted T cells, or PBMCs provided the cDNA or gDNA that served as material.

The protocol was immunoSEQ multiplex PCR, while the TCRdb copy is restricted to in-frame clones and leaves out a portion. Found here are approximately 130,000 clones, more than 80% of them singletons; the top ten hold approximately 27%. The V and J ends lost 4 bases and 0 bases, in that order; junction bases with no gene match: 3. This CDR3 comprises 15 residues. CDR1 and CDR2 from the germline V gene are SGHTA and FQGNSA. The chain couples TRBV7-2 to TRBJ2-7; 10 positions match TRBD2. The sequencing sample was made of peripheral blood. This TCR derives from a man between 65 and 80 years old with active or convalescent COVID-19. This chain's CDR3 is CASSSGLADSYEQYF. In DNA, the CDR3 is TGTGCCAGCAGCTCAGGACTAGCGGACTCCTACGAGCAGTACTTC. The variable domain in full, with the rest retrieved from reference TRBV7-2 and TRBJ2-7, is GAGVSQSPSNKVTEKGKDVELRCDPISGHTALYWYRQSLGQGLEFLIYFQGNSAPDKSGLPSDRFSAERTGGSVSTLTIQRTQQEDSAVYLCASSSGLADSYEQYFGPGTRLTVT.